These 26 T cell receptor beta chains share one sample of origin, sequenced in a study of blood T cell repertoires in COVID-19. Sequenced by immunoSEQ multiplex PCR; TCRdb stores in-frame clones only, minus some. The data hold 140,000 to 150,000 clones, with approximately 89% observed a single time. The sample consisted of peripheral blood. All receptors derive from a human donor in a cohort sampled during active COVID-19.

The chain has TRBV6-5 and TRBJ2-7, with D perhaps TRBD2 (5 bases). Germline CDR1 is MNHEY and CDR2 is SVGAGI. With 2 bases removed from V and 5 bases from J, the gap between germline ends came to 10 bases. The CDR3 consists of 13 residues. CDR3 amino acids: CASSYRGDNEQYF. As DNA, the CDR3 is TGTGCCAGCAGTTACCGGGGAGACAACGAGCAGTACTTC.

The genes are TRBV5-4 and TRBJ2-2; D unresolved. Germline V gene lookup returns CDR1 SGHNT and CDR2 YYREEE (reference sequence). The CDR3 runs to 16 residues. V was cut by 1 base and J by 8 bases, with 18 bases left in between. CDR3 bases: TGTGCCAGCAGCTTGAATGGTGGAGCTAATAGAGGGGAGCTGTTTTTT. Translated: CASSLNGGANRGELFF.

The chain couples TRBV19 to TRBJ2-3; no clear D. Germline CDR1 LNHDA, CDR2 SQIVND (reference sequence). V was shortened by 8 bases and J by 2 bases, with 8 bases between the two germline ends. The length of the CDR3 is 12 residues. CDR3 nucleotide sequence: TGTGCCAGTTCGGAGTACACAGATACGCAGTATTTT. Its translation is CASSEYTDTQYF.

The chain employs TRBV27 and TRBJ2-7; 10 positions agree with TRBD1. Germline V gene sequence: CDR1 MNHEY, CDR2 SMNVEV (reference sequence). J gave up 2 bases and V 0 bases, and 4 bases lay outside the gene matches. The CDR3 is 16 residues long. This CDR3 is CASSLSDRGRPYEQYF. The CDR3 DNA reads TGTGCCAGCAGTTTATCAGACAGGGGGCGGCCCTACGAGCAGTACTTC.

The V call is TRBV5-1, the J call TRBJ2-6; D ambiguous. The V and J ends lost 0 bases and 2 bases respectively, with 3 bases between them. CDR1 and CDR2 from the germline V gene are SGHRS and YFSETQ. CDR3 length equals 14 residues. The CDR3 loop is CASSLATGANVLTF. The DNA for the CDR3 is TGCGCCAGCAGCTTGGCCACTGGGGCCAACGTCCTGACTTTC.

The CDR3 sequence: CASSSSGGLYNEQFF. The CDR3 DNA is TGTGCCAGCAGCTCTAGCGGGGGCCTCTATAATGAGCAGTTCTTC. V and J are TRBV7-3 and TRBJ2-1; 10 bases agree with TRBD2. The V and J ends lost 4 bases and 7 bases, in that order; junction bases with no gene match: 7. The CDR3 sequence is 15 residues long. Germline V gives CDR1 SGHTA, CDR2 FQGTGA. Full variable domain (rest looked up from reference TRBV7-3 and TRBJ2-1): GAGVSQTPSNKVTEKGKYVELRCDPISGHTALYWYRQSLGQGPEFLIYFQGTGAADDSGLPNDRFFAVRPEGSVSTLKIQRTERGDSAVYLCASSSSGGLYNEQFFGPGTRLTVL.

V gene TRBV5-6 combines with J gene TRBJ2-1; the match to TRBD1 covers 8 bases. Germline-derived CDR1 and CDR2 are SGHDT and YYEEEE. The length of the CDR3 is 15 residues. Germline trimming cut 2 bases from V and 0 bases from J; bases unmatched to any gene: 1. CDR3 sequence (DNA): TGTGCCAGCAGCTTACAGGGGGGCTCCTACAATGAGCAGTTCTTC. Translating gives CASSLQGGSYNEQFF.

The chain has TRBV19 and TRBJ1-6; TRBD1 aligns across 9 bases. The CDR3 has 16 residues. J gave up 8 bases and V 5 bases, and 10 bases lay outside the gene matches. Germline CDR1 and CDR2: LNHDA and SQIVND (reference sequence). The CDR3 DNA reads as TGTGCCAGTAGTGTGGACCGGGACAGGGAGCATTCACCCCTCCACTTT. It specifies CASSVDRDREHSPLHF.

The chain links TRBV6-2 or TRBV6-3 to TRBJ1-1, with D hard to call. This CDR3 spans 13 amino acids. The germline V gene encodes CDR1 MNHEY and CDR2 SVGEGT. V lost 6 bases, J lost 1 base, and 9 bases lay in between. CDR3: CASSVTTNTEAFF. CDR3 nucleotide sequence: TGTGCCAGCAGCGTAACTACGAACACTGAAGCTTTCTTT.

The V and J genes are TRBV4-1 and TRBJ1-6, with D maybe TRBD1 (5 bases). V dropped 2 bases and J dropped 7 bases, with 15 bases sitting between them. CDR1 is MGHRA and CDR2 is YSYEKL in the germline V gene. This CDR3 region has 16 residues. The CDR3 protein is CASSQPPGLINSPLHF. The CDR3 coding sequence is TGCGCCAGCAGCCAACCACCGGGACTGATAAATTCACCCCTCCACTTT.

As regards this clone: One end of the junction fails to match germline, which may point to a read error. The rearrangement links TRBV9 to TRBJ1-2; D call uncertain. This CDR3 has 12 amino acids. Looked up from germline, CDR1 is SGDLS and CDR2 is YYNGEE. Written as DNA, the CDR3 is TGTGTCAGCAGCCCCGGCGGGTATGGCTACACCTTC. This gives the protein CVSSPGGYGYTF.

The rearrangement links TRBV6-5 to TRBJ1-5; TRBD1 is a possible D gene (6 bases). The germline V and J ends were trimmed by 5 bases and 4 bases, with 12 bases remaining between them. CDR1 and CDR2 from the germline V gene are MNHEY and SVGAGI. This CDR3 region has 14 residues. The CDR3 sequence is CASSPGGANQPQHF. The DNA for the CDR3 is TGTGCCAGCAGTCCGGGGGGGGCGAATCAGCCCCAGCATTTT.

The CDR3 region has the DNA TGTGCCAGCAGTTACCGAAGGGACAGGACTGCCGGGGAGCTGTTTTTT. Translated: CASSYRRDRTAGELFF. This chain uses TRBV2 with TRBJ2-2; 8 positions agree with TRBD1. V lost 5 bases to trimming and J lost 6 bases; unmatched junction nucleotides: 11. Looked up from germline, CDR1 is SNHLY and CDR2 is FYNNEI. This CDR3 contains 16 residues.

V and J are TRBV7-2 and TRBJ1-5; possibly TRBD1 for D (6 bases). Per the germline V gene, CDR1 is SGHTA and CDR2 is FQGNSA. V was cut by 0 bases and J by 7 bases, with 16 bases left in between. The CDR3 runs to 16 residues. For the CDR3, the DNA is TGTGCCAGCAGCTTAGCCCCCCCGGGGGGCAGGCAGCCCCAGCATTTT. Its translation is CASSLAPPGGRQPQHF.

The V call is TRBV7-6, the J call TRBJ2-4; 7 positions agree with TRBD2. With 5 bases clipped from V and 7 bases from J, the junction kept 5 bases outside the gene matches. Germline CDR1 SGHVS, CDR2 FNYEAQ. The CDR3 loop spans 13 amino acids. The CDR3 DNA sequence: TGTGCCAGCAGCACGGGAGGACGGAACATTCAGTACTTC. Translating it yields CASSTGGRNIQYF.

This rearrangement joins TRBV5-1 to TRBJ2-7; D remains unclear. The CDR3 consists of 15 residues. V dropped 5 bases and J dropped 0 bases, with 15 bases sitting between them. Germline CDR1 reads SGHRS; CDR2 reads YFSETQ. The CDR3, as DNA: TGCGCCAGCAGGCCTGACACCGGTAACTCCTACGAGCAGTACTTC. The encoded protein is CASRPDTGNSYEQYF.

J is TRBJ2-2 and V is TRBV4-2, with 7 bases identical to TRBD1. CDR1 and CDR2 from the germline V gene are LGHNA and YNFKEQ. The CDR3 totals 16 residues. The junction had 7 bases not matched to a gene; V was cut back by 5 bases and J by 1 base. The CDR3: CASSDLGTENTGELFF. The CDR3 DNA follows: TGTGCCAGCAGCGACCTAGGGACAGAGAACACCGGGGAGCTGTTTTTT.

The CDR3 region is CASSLDRSSYEQYF. The CDR3, as DNA: TGTGCCAGCAGCTTAGACAGGAGCTCCTACGAGCAGTACTTC. The chain couples TRBV5-4 to TRBJ2-7; D perhaps matches TRBD1 (6 bases). Looked up from germline, CDR1 is SGHNT and CDR2 is YYREEE (reference sequence). Trimming cost V 2 bases and J 0 bases, with 9 bases left between them. The CDR3 covers 14 residues.

This sequence joins TRBV4-1 and TRBJ2-1; the match to TRBD2 covers 8 bases. The germline V gene has CDR1 MGHRA and CDR2 YSYEKL. The ends lost 0 bases at V and 1 base at J; junction bases unmatched: 2. This CDR3 has 16 residues. CDR3 coding DNA: TGCGCCAGCAGCCAAGAAGGCGGGGGGTCCTACAATGAGCAGTTCTTC. Its protein product is CASSQEGGGSYNEQFF.

This chain joins TRBV18 and TRBJ2-3; TRBD2 agrees at 8 bases. The J segment lost 2 bases and the V segment lost 2 bases, leaving 6 bases of the junction unmatched. Germline CDR1 is KGHSH and CDR2 is LQKENI. This CDR3 has 16 residues. DNA of the CDR3: TGTGCCAGCTCACCATCTTTAGCGGGGAACACAGATACGCAGTATTTT. The encoded protein is CASSPSLAGNTDTQYF.

The rearrangement links TRBV6-2 or TRBV6-3 to TRBJ2-7, with unresolved D. CDR3 length equals 13 residues. V dropped 5 bases and J dropped 3 bases, with 11 bases sitting between them. In germline, CDR1 is MNHEY, CDR2 SVGEGT. CDR3 protein: CASSRLVFYEQYF. DNA for the CDR3: TGTGCCAGCAGTCGACTCGTATTCTACGAGCAGTACTTC.

J is TRBJ2-5 and V is TRBV2; D is ambiguous. CDR3 size: 12 residues. V was clipped by 6 bases and J by 1 base, with 6 bases between them. Germline assignment: CDR1 SNHLY and CDR2 FYNNEI. Written as DNA, the CDR3 is TGTGCCAGCAGCCTGGCCCAAGAGACCCAGTACTTC. Translated, it gives CASSLAQETQYF.

The chain combines TRBV19 with TRBJ1-1, with unresolved D. There are 13 residues in the CDR3. Germline V CDR1 and CDR2: LNHDA, SQIVND (reference sequence). V lost 5 bases, J lost 4 bases, and 11 bases lay in between. The CDR3 nucleotides read TGTGCCAGTAGTTTTCCGGGTGTCACTGAAGCTTTCTTT. It is translated as CASSFPGVTEAFF.

The chain has TRBV5-5 and TRBJ2-1, with a possible D match to TRBD1 (5 bases). The ends were cut back, 1 base at V and 9 bases at J, with 11 bases in the middle. The CDR3 extends over 13 amino acids. The germline CDR1 and CDR2 sequences are SGHKS and YYEKEE (reference sequence). The CDR3 DNA reads as TGTGCCAGCAGCTTGAGGGGAATGGGTGAGCAGTTCTTC. This codes for CASSLRGMGEQFF.

The chain couples TRBV11-2 to TRBJ1-2, with TRBD1 matching 11 bases. The germline gives CDR1 SGHAT, CDR2 FQNNGV. Trimming at V came to 1 base and at J to 8 bases, leaving 6 bases not matched to a gene. This CDR3 has 15 amino acids. In DNA, the CDR3 is TGTGCCAGCAGCTTAGCCGGGACAGGGGGGAGCGGCTACACCTTC. This translates into CASSLAGTGGSGYTF.

This clone was observed a single time. The rearrangement uses TRBV7-8 and TRBJ2-7, with 8 bases identical to TRBD1. The ends lost 5 bases at V and 2 bases at J; junction bases unmatched: 8. Germline CDR1 reads SGHVS; CDR2 reads FQNEAQ. This CDR3 is 15 amino acids long. CDR3 bases: TGTGCCAGCAGCCACCAGACAGGGGCGCCCTACGAGCAGTACTTC. It specifies CASSHQTGAPYEQYF. The variable domain in full, with the rest retrieved from reference TRBV7-8 and TRBJ2-7, is GAGVSQSPRYKVAKRGQDVALRCDPISGHVSLFWYQQALGQGPEFLTYFQNEAQLDKSGLPSDRFFAERPEGSVSTLKIQRTQQEDSAVYLCASSHQTGAPYEQYFGPGTRLTVT.